Sequencing of this TCR beta chain was carried out in a study of control samples from healthy donors and cancer patients. Assay used: immunoSEQ multiplex PCR; TCRdb lists only in-frame clones, some missing. The sample shows 75,000 to 100,000 clones, over 85% of them seen only once. The V end was cut by 5 bases, the J end by 9 bases, with 17 bases between. Germline CDR1 is SGHVS and CDR2 is FQNEAQ. The CDR3 runs 14 residues. The sequenced material came from blood. The chain uses TRBV7-8 and TRBJ2-1, with D possibly being TRBD1 (6 bases). The receptor's source is a human donor in good health. The donor label of this sample is uncertain. CDR3 sequence (DNA): TGTGCCAGCAGCCGAAGACAGGTTGGGGTTGAGCAGTTCTTC. Protein product: CASSRRQVGVEQFF.